The source of this T cell receptor beta chain is a study of cytomegalovirus exposure and HLA in healthy donors. Study information: An earlier analysis identified 100 million to 130 million unique TCR beta sequences in some 180 million T cells.

Notes on this clone: The antigen remains undetermined.

General study results and limits: Some TCR beta chains (roughly 160 of them) were listed as cytomegalovirus-associated. Presence/absence analysis assumed near-uniform sequencing depth across donors. Sequencing likely caused a cluster of highly shared sequence variants.

The PCR made use of 60 Vbeta and 13 Jbeta primers. Produced via immunoSEQ multiplex PCR; TCRdb's table is partial and in-frame only. The sample consists of about 100,000 clones, approximately 82% of them appearing once. Sequencing input: PBMCs. The receptor's source is a man between 35 and 55 years old in good health and CMV-seronegative.

Here the CDR3 reads CASSLTGSNTEAFF. The CDR3 nucleotides are TGTGCCAGCAGCTTGACAGGGAGCAACACTGAAGCTTTCTTT. The gene calls are TRBV7-9 and TRBJ1-1; 7 bases fit TRBD1. Germline assignment: CDR1 SEHNR and CDR2 FQNEAQ (reference sequence). The trim removed 3 bases at V and 2 bases at J, leaving 3 bases unmatched. This CDR3 is 14 amino acids long.